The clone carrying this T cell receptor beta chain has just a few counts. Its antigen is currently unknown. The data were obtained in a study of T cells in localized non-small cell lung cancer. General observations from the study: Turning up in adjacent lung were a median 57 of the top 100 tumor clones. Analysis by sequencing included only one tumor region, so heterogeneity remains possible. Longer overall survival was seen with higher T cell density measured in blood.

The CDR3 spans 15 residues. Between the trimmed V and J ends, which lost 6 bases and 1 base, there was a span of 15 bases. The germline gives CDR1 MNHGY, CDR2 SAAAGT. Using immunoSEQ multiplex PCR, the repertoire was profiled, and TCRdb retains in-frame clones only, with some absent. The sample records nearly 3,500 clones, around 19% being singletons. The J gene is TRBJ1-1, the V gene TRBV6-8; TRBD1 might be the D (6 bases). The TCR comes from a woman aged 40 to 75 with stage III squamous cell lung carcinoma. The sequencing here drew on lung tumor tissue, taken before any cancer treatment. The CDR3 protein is CASSSAGGANTEAFF. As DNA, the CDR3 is TGTGCCAGCAGCTCCGCGGGGGGCGCGAACACTGAAGCTTTCTTT.